The TCR beta chain under discussion was sequenced for a study of blood T cell repertoires in COVID-19. As originally analysed: Amplified reference gene primers provided the basis for estimating nucleated cell counts. Using immunoSEQ multiplex PCR, the repertoire was profiled, and TCRdb retains in-frame clones only, with some absent. Clonal size and the V and J genes are those of that table, whereas D and trimming came from the DNA. The repertoire holds fewer than 350,000 clones, with roughly 85% as singletons. This clone showed up just once. Germline values: CDR1 SEHNR, CDR2 FQNEAQ (reference sequence). J was trimmed by 8 bases and V by 5 bases; bases with no gene match: 8. The CDR3 is 13 amino acids.

This clonotype originated in a woman aged 25-40 years who had been exposed to COVID-19. The material sequenced was PBMCs or T cells enriched from blood (not recorded which). This rearrangement joins TRBV7-9 to TRBJ1-2, with TRBD1 identical over 7 bases. CDR3 DNA: TGTGCCAGCAGCCCGACAGGGAAGGAAGGCTACACCTTC. This codes for CASSPTGKEGYTF.